A single sample is the source of the 18 T cell receptor beta chains below, sequenced in a study of cytomegalovirus exposure and HLA in healthy donors. The PCR used 60 Vbeta and 13 Jbeta primers. Only in-frame clones appear in the TCRdb table, and some are missing; sequencing was by immunoSEQ multiplex PCR. The sample lists 160,000 or so clones; about 80% were seen once. The source material was PBMCs. Source of these receptors: a man aged 35 to 55 in good health and CMV-seronegative.

V usage is TRBV27 and J usage is TRBJ2-5, with D possibly matching TRBD2 (6 bases). Trimming cost V 6 bases and J 3 bases, with 14 bases left between them. Per germline, CDR1 MNHEY and CDR2 SMNVEV (reference sequence). The CDR3 is made up of 14 amino acids. CDR3 protein: CASRLSRGKETQYF. As DNA, the CDR3 is TGTGCCAGCAGACTCTCGCGGGGCAAAGAGACCCAGTACTTC.

This clone was seen once. The V call is TRBV29-1, the J call TRBJ2-7; perhaps TRBD1 as D (6 bases). V lost 1 base, J lost 6 bases, and 13 bases lay in between. The CDR3 has 13 amino acids. Germline-derived CDR1 and CDR2 are SQVTM and ANQGSEA. The CDR3 bases are TGCAGCGTTGAAGGATCAGGGGCAGGCGAGCAGTACTTC. Amino acids: CSVEGSGAGEQYF.

V usage is TRBV13 and J usage is TRBJ2-2, with D tentatively TRBD1 (6 bases). Trimming shortened V by 4 bases and J by 6 bases, and 24 bases separated the two germline ends. This CDR3 region has 18 residues. Germline values: CDR1 PRHDT, CDR2 FYEKMQ (reference sequence). CDR3 bases: TGTGCCAGCAGCTCCCAAACAACCGAGGTACAGGGACCCGGGGAGCTGTTTTTT. This encodes CASSSQTTEVQGPGELFF.

The chain carries TRBV9 and TRBJ1-3; 7 bases agree with TRBD1. This CDR3 is built from 16 residues. Germline V gene sequence: CDR1 SGDLS, CDR2 YYNGEE. The junction had 4 bases not matched to a gene; V was cut back by 1 base and J by 0 bases. This chain's CDR3 is CASSVTGARSGNTIYF. CDR3 sequence (DNA): TGTGCCAGCAGCGTAACAGGGGCGCGCTCTGGAAACACCATATATTTT.

The chain links TRBV7-2 to TRBJ1-2; the match to TRBD1 covers 7 bases. The CDR3 runs to 13 residues. V lost 5 bases and J lost 13; bases outside the gene matches: 13. CDR1 and CDR2 (germline): SGHTA, FQGNSA. CDR3 residues: CASSRQSDRVGTF. In nucleotides, the CDR3 is TGTGCCAGCAGCCGACAATCAGACAGGGTGGGCACCTTC. The full variable domain, rest sourced from reference TRBV7-2 and TRBJ1-2, is GAGVSQSPSNKVTEKGKDVELRCDPISGHTALYWYRQSLGQGLEFLIYFQGNSAPDKSGLPSDRFSAERTGGSVSTLTIQRTQQEDSAVYLCASSRQSDRVGTFGSGTRLTVV.

The chain employs TRBV11-2 and TRBJ2-1; 11 bases align to TRBD2. Germline V gene sequence: CDR1 SGHAT, CDR2 FQNNGV. This CDR3 has 15 residues. V lost 0 bases, J lost 10 bases, and 5 bases stayed unmatched. The chain's CDR3 is CASSLDSGRAREQFF. The CDR3 DNA reads TGTGCCAGCAGCTTAGATAGCGGGAGGGCCAGGGAGCAGTTCTTC.

The chain has TRBV4-2 and TRBJ2-1; a possible D gene is TRBD2 (5 bases). The germline V gene encodes CDR1 LGHNA and CDR2 YNFKEQ. The CDR3 consists of 17 residues. The V gene lost 0 bases and the J gene lost 1 base, with 13 bases spanning the gap. The DNA for the CDR3 is TGTGCCAGCAGCCAAGATGGGTCGCGGGCATCCTACAATGAGCAGTTCTTC. Translating gives CASSQDGSRASYNEQFF.

This clone was observed a few times. This rearrangement joins TRBV6-5 to TRBJ2-5; tentatively, D is TRBD1 (5 bases). This CDR3 contains 14 residues. Germline CDR1 MNHEY, CDR2 SVGAGI. Trimming took 2 bases from V and 2 from J, leaving 9 bases between them. CDR3 region: CASSYATAQETQYF. CDR3 DNA sequence: TGTGCCAGCAGTTACGCGACAGCGCAAGAGACCCAGTACTTC.

The chain employs TRBV7-6 and TRBJ1-2, with D maybe TRBD1 (6 bases). The CDR3 runs 15 residues. Between the trimmed V and J ends, which lost 5 bases and 0 bases, there was a span of 13 bases. Germline-derived CDR1 and CDR2 are SGHVS and FNYEAQ. CDR3 in amino acids: CASSPTQGANYGYTF. CDR3 DNA sequence: TGTGCCAGCAGCCCTACACAGGGAGCTAACTATGGCTACACCTTC. The whole variable domain, filled in from reference TRBV7-6 and TRBJ1-2, reads GAGVSQSPRYKVTKRGQDVALRCDPISGHVSLYWYRQALGQGPEFLTYFNYEAQQDKSGLPNDRFSAERPEGSISTLTIQRTEQRDSAMYRCASSPTQGANYGYTFGSGTRLTVV.

In DNA form, the CDR3 reads TGTGCCAGCAGCCCGCTTACGGGGAGCCAAGAGACCCAGTACTTC. It specifies CASSPLTGSQETQYF. The chain links TRBV7-6 to TRBJ2-5, with a weak D call TRBD2 (5 bases). The length of the CDR3 is 15 residues. From germline, CDR1 is SGHVS and CDR2 FNYEAQ. Between the trimmed V and J ends, which lost 5 bases and 1 base, there was a span of 14 bases.

V usage is TRBV5-5 and J usage is TRBJ1-2, with 12 bases that match TRBD1. The germline CDR1 and CDR2 sequences are SGHKS and YYEKEE (reference sequence). The CDR3 is made up of 14 amino acids. V was pared by 5 bases and J by 4 bases, with 3 bases of the junction left unmatched. This chain's CDR3 is CASRWGQGAYGYTF. CDR3 bases: TGTGCCAGCAGATGGGGACAGGGGGCCTATGGCTACACCTTC. The variable domain in full, completed from reference TRBV5-5 and TRBJ1-2, reads DAGVTQSPTHLIKTRGQQVTLRCSPISGHKSVSWYQQVLGQGPQFIFQYYEKEERGRGNFPDRFSARQFPNYSSELNVNALLLGDSALYLCASRWGQGAYGYTFGSGTRLTVV.

The chain links TRBV30 to TRBJ1-4; D is perhaps TRBD1 (6 bases). This CDR3 comprises 12 residues. CDR1 and CDR2 (germline): GTSNPN, SVGIG (reference sequence). V was cut by 7 bases and J by 1 base, with 7 bases left in between. This chain's CDR3 is CALDRTNEKLFF. In DNA, the CDR3 is TGTGCCTTGGACAGAACTAATGAAAAACTGTTTTTT.

The gene calls are TRBV5-1 and TRBJ2-7; TRBD2 matches 8 bases. Germline V gene sequence: CDR1 SGHRS, CDR2 YFSETQ. The CDR3 is made up of 15 amino acids. V dropped 0 bases and J dropped 1; count of bases not matched to a gene: 3. This CDR3 reads CASSLEGLGSYEQYF. The DNA for the CDR3 is TGCGCCAGCAGCTTGGAGGGACTAGGGTCCTACGAGCAGTACTTC.

This rearrangement joins TRBV5-4 to TRBJ2-2; 7 bases align to TRBD1. CDR1 is SGHNT, CDR2 YYREEE, per germline (reference sequence). V lost 4 bases and J lost 1; bases outside the gene matches: 13. The CDR3 length is 18 residues. The CDR3 protein is CASSPRTGAPMNTGELFF. CDR3 sequence (DNA): TGTGCCAGCAGCCCGCGTACAGGGGCCCCCATGAACACCGGGGAGCTGTTTTTT.

The CDR3 nucleotides are TGTGCCAGCAGGCCCCGGGACAGGGCTCGGTTTGGCGGCTACACCTTC. It encodes CASRPRDRARFGGYTF. V usage is TRBV28 and J usage is TRBJ1-2, with 9 bases fitting TRBD1. CDR1 and CDR2 (germline): MDHEN, SYDVKM. V lost 6 bases, J lost 8 bases, and 16 bases stayed unmatched. The CDR3 covers 16 residues.

The chain carries TRBV19 and TRBJ1-5, with D possibly matching TRBD1 (5 bases). V was pared by 5 bases and J by 7 bases, with 15 bases between. Germline V CDR1 and CDR2: LNHDA, SQIVND (reference sequence). CDR3 length: 14 amino acids. The CDR3 nucleotides are TGTGCCAGTAGTGGGGGGGGAACCGGGCAGCCCCAGCATTTT. Amino acid sequence: CASSGGGTGQPQHF. Variable domain in full (rest from reference TRBV19 and TRBJ1-5): DGGITQSPKYLFRKEGQNVTLSCEQNLNHDAMYWYRQDPGQGLRLIYYSQIVNDFQKGDIAEGYSVSREKKESFPLTVTSAQKNPTAFYLCASSGGGTGQPQHFGDGTRLSIL.

This chain links TRBV6-5 with TRBJ2-3, with D perhaps matching TRBD1 (6 bases). V was shortened by 2 bases and J by 4 bases, with 16 bases between the two germline ends. CDR3 length equals 16 residues. Germline V gene data show CDR1 as MNHEY and CDR2 as SVGAGI. CDR3 sequence (DNA): TGTGCCAGCAGTTACCTCCCGACAGGATTCGCAGATACGCAGTATTTT. Amino acids: CASSYLPTGFADTQYF.

The V and J genes are TRBV19 and TRBJ2-3; 9 bases match TRBD2. The length of the CDR3 is 15 residues. Germline V gene lookup returns CDR1 LNHDA and CDR2 SQIVND (reference sequence). Losses at the gene ends were 4 bases for V and 4 bases for J; bases not matched to a gene: 6. The CDR3 nucleotides read TGTGCCAGTAGTAATGGCGGGAGGGGGTCAGATACGCAGTATTTT. Protein sequence: CASSNGGRGSDTQYF.